This T cell receptor (beta chain) is from a study of blood T cell repertoires in COVID-19. The overall study: Acute and convalescent COVID-19 samples came from the United States, Italy and Spain. Nucleic acid was either cDNA or gDNA, and it came from T cells, B-cell-depleted T cells, or PBMCs.

The CDR3 runs 18 residues. The germline V gene encodes CDR1 MNHEY and CDR2 SMNVEV (reference sequence). J was trimmed by 0 bases and V by 8 bases; bases with no gene match: 8. In the original processing: Reference gene primer amplification yielded estimated nucleated cell counts. Generated by immunoSEQ multiplex PCR, the TCRdb table keeps only in-frame clones and is missing some. The V and J calls and clone size were taken over from that table, and D and trimming were inferred from the DNA. The sample holds about 120,000 clones, about 78% seen once. V and J are TRBV27 and TRBJ2-1; 15 positions agree with TRBD2. The TCR sequence derives from a man between 70 and 80 years old with acute or convalescent COVID-19. Sequenced: peripheral blood. CDR3 protein: CASASGLAGGPSYNEQFF. The CDR3 DNA reads TGTGCCAGCGCCTCAGGACTAGCGGGGGGGCCCTCCTACAATGAGCAGTTCTTC.